This T cell receptor beta chain is drawn from a study of shared clonotypes between healthy human individuals. Turning to the study itself: For every donor, three CD4 naive, three CD4 memory, two CD8 naive and one CD8 memory plates were used. Study conclusions and caveats: Inspection by rarefaction showed sorted-subset sequencing to be incomplete despite large depth. Shared clonotypes: about 4.6% naive CD4, about 3.3% naive CD8, 2% to 2.5% memory CD4, around 0.4% memory CD8.

Trimming pared 5 bases from V and 5 bases from J, leaving 16 bases between. The CDR3 spans 15 residues. Germline loops: CDR1 SGHTA, CDR2 FQGNSA. Assay runs were performed at deep level. Clones were read by immunoSEQ multiplex PCR, and TCRdb kept only the in-frame ones, dropping some. Of 2.3 million or so clones in the sample, roughly 93% were seen once. This clone was found once. What it binds is not known. V is TRBV7-2 and J is TRBJ2-1; D is perhaps TRBD1 (5 bases). The receptor was isolated from a man between 18 and 35 years old in good health. Some clones in this sample may be carry-over from other donors' samples. What was sequenced was naive CD4+ T cells from PBMCs. Subset reported: CD45RA+ positively selected. CDR3 bases: TGTGCCAGCAGCCGTACCGGCGACAGTAACAATGAGCAGTTCTTC. It translates to CASSRTGDSNNEQFF.